Below, 15 T cell receptor beta chains from the same sample are listed, as sequenced in a study of cytomegalovirus exposure and HLA in healthy donors. 60 Vbeta and 13 Jbeta primers were used in PCR. The assay was immunoSEQ multiplex PCR, and TCRdb's table has in-frame clones only and misses some. The repertoire holds approximately 150,000 clones, with almost 85% as singletons. The material sequenced was PBMCs. Source of these receptors: a man aged 18-30 years in good health and CMV-seropositive.

J is TRBJ2-2 and V is TRBV28, with D unclear. The CDR3 contains 15 residues. Trimming took 10 bases from V and 6 from J, leaving 21 bases between them. The germline V gene encodes CDR1 MDHEN and CDR2 SYDVKM. Written as DNA, the CDR3 is TGTGCCACCCGCCCGGGTGAGGCCTCTCCCGGGGAGCTGTTTTTT. Translating gives CATRPGEASPGELFF.

This clone was counted once. Additional DNA sequences in this sample encode the identical CDR3. The J gene is TRBJ2-7, the V gene TRBV29-1, with D perhaps TRBD2 (5 bases). V was clipped by 5 bases and J by 0 bases, with 8 bases between them. From germline, CDR1 is SQVTM and CDR2 ANQGSEA. The CDR3 has 12 amino acids. CDR3 in amino acids: CSVLGSSYEQYF. In DNA, the CDR3 is TGCAGCGTTCTGGGGAGCTCCTACGAGCAGTACTTC.

J is TRBJ2-3 and V is TRBV11-3; no clear D. This CDR3 region has 13 residues. V lost 3 bases to trimming and J lost 2 bases, with 6 bases between them. Per germline, CDR1 SGHNT and CDR2 YENEEA. The CDR3 loop reads CASSFIPTDTQYF. In DNA, the CDR3 is TGTGCCAGCAGCTTCATTCCCACAGATACGCAGTATTTT.

This sequence joins TRBV7-9 and TRBJ1-1; the D is unclear. Germline V gene sequence: CDR1 SEHNR, CDR2 FQNEAQ (reference sequence). Trimming took off 5 bases at V and 7 bases at J, with 11 bases between the two ends. The CDR3 has 12 residues. Here the CDR3 reads CASSPPTGEAFF. As DNA, the CDR3 is TGTGCCAGCAGCCCCCCGACGGGTGAAGCTTTCTTT.

This chain uses TRBV5-1 with TRBJ2-5; D gene uncertain. The DNA matches TRBJ2-7 better at its end, which makes the J call doubtful. Germline values: CDR1 SGHRS, CDR2 YFSETQ. There are 14 residues in the CDR3. This CDR3 reads CASSLGVSSYEQYF. The CDR3, as DNA: TGCGCCAGCAGCTTGGGGGTTAGCTCCTACGAGCAGTACTTC.

The J gene is TRBJ2-3, the V gene TRBV29-1, with D perhaps matching TRBD2 (6 bases). Germline V gene lookup returns CDR1 SQVTM and CDR2 ANQGSEA. Between the trimmed V and J ends, which lost 5 bases and 6 bases, there was a span of 18 bases. The CDR3 loop spans 14 amino acids. CDR3 protein: CSVQTRGASDTQYF. The CDR3 coding sequence is TGCAGCGTTCAGACTAGAGGTGCGAGCGATACGCAGTATTTT.

The chain links TRBV7-9 to TRBJ1-5; D unclear. V was cut by 5 bases and J by 0 bases, with 5 bases left in between. Germline values: CDR1 SEHNR, CDR2 FQNEAQ (reference sequence). The CDR3 has 13 amino acids. The CDR3 protein is CASSQNSNQPQHF. The CDR3 bases are TGTGCCAGCAGCCAGAATAGCAATCAGCCCCAGCATTTT.

DNA of the CDR3: TGCGCCAGCAGCACGGGACTAGCGGGAGAAAACACCGGGGAGCTGTTTTTT. As protein: CASSTGLAGENTGELFF. The rearrangement joins TRBV5-1 to TRBJ2-2; 14 nucleotides match TRBD2. V lost 4 bases to trimming and J lost 2 bases; unmatched junction nucleotides: 4. CDR1 SGHRS and CDR2 YFSETQ come from the germline V gene. CDR3 length: 17 amino acids.

DNA for the CDR3: TGCGCCAGCAGCGCAAAAGAACTAGCCAAAAACATTCAGTACTTC. It yields the protein CASSAKELAKNIQYF. J is TRBJ2-4 and V is TRBV10-2; D remains ambiguous. Germline V gene data show CDR1 as WSHSY and CDR2 as SAAADI. With 6 bases removed from V and 0 bases from J, the gap between germline ends came to 12 bases. CDR3 size: 15 residues.

The chain uses TRBV11-2 and TRBJ2-1, with 7 bases fitting TRBD2. Germline V lookup: CDR1 SGHAT, CDR2 FQNNGV. The CDR3 totals 14 residues. Trimming at V came to 4 bases and at J to 6 bases, leaving 6 bases not matched to a gene. The CDR3 reads CASSSLGLSNEQFF. DNA of the CDR3: TGTGCCAGCAGCTCCTTGGGACTATCCAATGAGCAGTTCTTC.

The table lists this clone with a count of one. The DNA of the CDR3 is TGCGCCAGCAGCAAACTAGGGGGTGGTGGCACTGAAGCTTTCTTT. As protein: CASSKLGGGGTEAFF. The chain has TRBV5-1 and TRBJ1-1, with D maybe TRBD1 (6 bases). This CDR3 contains 15 residues. V was clipped by 4 bases and J by 4 bases, with 17 bases between them. Germline V gives CDR1 SGHRS, CDR2 YFSETQ.

This clone was found once. The genes are TRBV4-1 and TRBJ2-7; 7 positions agree with TRBD2. The V segment lost 3 bases and the J segment 2 bases; nucleotides outside the gene matches: 10. There are 16 residues in the CDR3. In germline, CDR1 is MGHRA, CDR2 YSYEKL. CDR3 nucleotides: TGCGCCAGCAGCCAGGCCTGGAGGGCGGGGGCCTACGAGCAGTACTTC. Residues: CASSQAWRAGAYEQYF.

The genes are TRBV6-1 and TRBJ2-5; 8 bases map to TRBD1. Germline V gene sequence: CDR1 MNHNS, CDR2 SASEGT. The CDR3 spans 15 residues. V dropped 0 bases and J dropped 6; count of bases not matched to a gene: 6. The CDR3 DNA is TGTGCCAGCAGTGAAGCGGGGCAGGGGGCCAAGACCCAGTACTTC. It codes for CASSEAGQGAKTQYF.

The genes are TRBV10-2 and TRBJ2-3; no definite D call. From germline, CDR1 is WSHSY and CDR2 SAAADI. V lost 7 bases to trimming and J lost 2 bases, with 16 bases between them. The CDR3 has 15 residues. DNA of the CDR3: TGCGCCAGCAAATGGCTCGACATTCACACAGATACGCAGTATTTT. This gives the protein CASKWLDIHTDTQYF.

J is TRBJ1-4 and V is TRBV4-1; possibly TRBD1 for D (5 bases). Germline V CDR1 and CDR2: MGHRA, YSYEKL. The CDR3 extends over 16 amino acids. V shed 4 bases and J shed 3 bases, with 15 bases lying between them. DNA for the CDR3: TGCGCCAGCAGCCTAACGGTTAGCAGGGCTAATGAAAAACTGTTTTTT. It codes for CASSLTVSRANEKLFF.